The clone carrying this TCR beta chain was recorded at least ten times. Unique molecular identifiers tagged individual cDNA molecules. TCRdb independently ran MiXCR on the 5' RACE reads; one entry per CDR3 protein. Here the sample spans 100,000 to 150,000 distinct CDR3 sequences, 15% being singletons. This CDR3 is built from 14 residues. CDR1 is WSHSY, CDR2 SAAADI, per germline. The ends lost 4 bases at V and 5 bases at J; junction bases unmatched: 3. This record comes from a study of early T cells in non-severe SARS-CoV-2 infection. V gene TRBV10-2 combines with J gene TRBJ2-5, with 11 bases fitting TRBD2. The sequencing input was whole blood. The clonotype was recovered from an adult who was a healthcare worker with PCR-confirmed SARS-CoV-2 infection or an uninfected control (not recorded which). CDR3 coding DNA: TGCGCCAGCAGTGTAGCGGGGGGGCAGGAGACCCAGTACTTC. Translation: CASSVAGGQETQYF.